The next 20 T cell receptor beta chains were all read from a single sample in a study of shared clonotypes between healthy human individuals. Sequenced by immunoSEQ multiplex PCR; TCRdb stores in-frame clones only, minus some. The sample carries over 700,000 clones, about two thirds recorded once. The sequenced sample was memory CD4+ T cells sorted from blood. Documented subset: CD45RA-negative fraction. Source of these receptors: a woman aged 25 to 39 in good health.

The J gene is TRBJ1-4, the V gene TRBV14; D not resolved. The V end lost 4 bases, the J end lost 3 bases, and 9 bases lay between the germline ends. CDR1 and CDR2 from the germline V gene are SGHDN and FVKESK. This CDR3 is 14 amino acids long. The CDR3 region is CASSPRSANEKLFF. The CDR3 coding sequence is TGTGCCAGCAGCCCTCGCTCGGCTAATGAAAAACTGTTTTTT.

This chain joins TRBV23-1 and TRBJ2-1; no reliable D call. TRBV23-1 counts as an open reading frame of uncertain function. This CDR3 spans 13 amino acids. V shed 0 bases and J shed 6 bases, with 6 bases lying between them. The chain's CDR3 is CASSQSGINEQFF. The CDR3 coding sequence is TGCGCCAGCAGTCAATCGGGGATCAATGAGCAGTTCTTC.

The CDR3 spells CASSLGAWKVGELFF. In nucleotides, the CDR3 is TGTGCCAGCAGTTTAGGTGCTTGGAAGGTCGGGGAGCTGTTTTTT. This chain links TRBV28 with TRBJ2-2; no definite D call. Trimming removed 2 bases from V and 7 bases from J, with 14 bases in between. This CDR3 has 15 residues. CDR1 MDHEN and CDR2 SYDVKM come from the germline V gene.

The gene calls are TRBV6-1 and TRBJ2-7; no reliable D call. This CDR3 has 15 amino acids. V lost 6 bases and J lost 0, with 15 bases in between. Germline CDR1 is MNHNS and CDR2 is SASEGT. CDR3 protein: CASSLGQSDSYEQYF. CDR3 DNA sequence: TGTGCCAGCAGCCTCGGTCAGTCAGACTCCTACGAGCAGTACTTC.

This clone turned up a few times. This CDR3 is also generated by other DNA sequences in the sample. The chain links TRBV6-6 to TRBJ2-5; D not resolved. V lost 0 bases to trimming and J lost 5 bases, with 1 base between them. The germline CDR1 and CDR2 sequences are MNHNY and SVGAGI (reference sequence). The length of the CDR3 is 11 residues. CDR3 protein: CASSYSETQYF. CDR3 sequence (DNA): TGTGCCAGCAGTTACTCCGAGACCCAGTACTTC.

The V call is TRBV5-8, the J call TRBJ2-7, with TRBD2 matching 10 bases. V gave up 4 bases and J gave up 6 bases; unmatched junction bases: 13. The CDR3 extends over 16 amino acids. Germline CDR1 and CDR2: SGHTS and YDEGEE. The CDR3 DNA is TGTGCCAGCAGCCAAGATCCCACTAGCGGGATCTTCGAGCAGTACTTC. This codes for CASSQDPTSGIFEQYF. The whole variable domain, remainder taken from reference TRBV5-8 and TRBJ2-7, is EAGVTQSPTHLIKTRGQQATLRCSPISGHTSVYWYQQALGLGLQFLLWYDEGEERNRGNFPPRFSGRQFPNYSSELNVNALELEDSALYLCASSQDPTSGIFEQYFGPGTRLTVT.

This clone was detected only a few times. This chain joins TRBV11-1 and TRBJ1-1; D may be TRBD1 (5 bases). V was cut by 1 base and J by 5 bases, with 8 bases left in between. The CDR3 covers 13 residues. Germline-derived CDR1 and CDR2 are SGHAT and FQDESV (reference sequence). The CDR3 loop is CASSLGGATEAFF. The CDR3 DNA reads as TGTGCCAGCAGCTTAGGAGGGGCGACTGAAGCTTTCTTT.

Comment on this clone: A read error is possible here, since a much larger clone lies one base away. The chain couples TRBV28 to TRBJ1-5; 8 positions agree with TRBD1. Germline V gene lookup returns CDR1 MDHEN and CDR2 SYDVKM. The CDR3 is 12 residues long. J was trimmed by 5 bases and V by 7 bases; bases with no gene match: 1. In DNA, the CDR3 is TGTGCCAGCAAGACAGGGGATCAGCCCCAGCATTTT. It specifies CASKTGDQPQHF.

This clone was recorded at least ten times. This chain joins TRBV6-1 and TRBJ2-1; D is unresolved. Germline values: CDR1 MNHNS, CDR2 SASEGT. The CDR3 length is 11 residues. The germline V and J ends were trimmed by 7 bases and 8 bases, with 9 bases remaining between them. The CDR3 here is CASTVDHEQFF. CDR3 DNA sequence: TGTGCCAGCACCGTTGACCATGAGCAGTTCTTC.

The V call is TRBV6-1, the J call TRBJ2-7; 9 positions match TRBD1. Trimming at V came to 4 bases and at J to 3 bases, leaving 10 bases not matched to a gene. Looked up from germline, CDR1 is MNHNS and CDR2 is SASEGT. The CDR3 covers 16 residues. The CDR3 DNA is TGTGCCAGCAGTGTCATGATTCCGGGACAGGGCTACGAGCAGTACTTC. It is translated as CASSVMIPGQGYEQYF.

The chain has TRBV7-9 and TRBJ2-1, with a tentative D call TRBD2 (6 bases). Germline CDR1 and CDR2: SEHNR and FQNEAQ (reference sequence). V lost 8 bases, J lost 6 bases, and 17 bases lay in between. This CDR3 is built from 14 residues. As DNA, the CDR3 is TGTGCCAGCGCCCGGGGGTTAGGGAGCAATGAGCAGTTCTTC. Protein product: CASARGLGSNEQFF. The full variable domain, rest sourced from reference TRBV7-9 and TRBJ2-1, is DTGVSQNPRHKITKRGQNVTFRCDPISEHNRLYWYRQTLGQGPEFLTYFQNEAQLEKSRLLSDRFSAERPKGSFSTLEIQRTEQGDSAMYLCASARGLGSNEQFFGPGTRLTVL.

This clone was seen more than once but under ten times. The chain employs TRBV19 and TRBJ1-4; 7 positions match TRBD1. Looked up from germline, CDR1 is LNHDA and CDR2 is SQIVND (reference sequence). The CDR3 runs 14 residues. With V trimmed by 7 bases and J by 9 bases, 11 bases remained unmatched. This CDR3 is CASKTRDSEKKLFF. The CDR3 bases are TGTGCCAGTAAAACGAGGGACAGCGAAAAAAAACTGTTTTTT.

The table lists this clone with a count of one. The chain combines TRBV29-1 with TRBJ1-2; TRBD1 matches at 7 bases. The CDR3 covers 11 residues. V was pared by 6 bases and J by 3 bases, with 1 base of the junction left unmatched. CDR1 is SQVTM, CDR2 ANQGSEA, per germline. The CDR3 bases are TGCAGCGTGGGACAGCACTATGGCTACACCTTC. Encoded protein: CSVGQHYGYTF.

V and J are TRBV29-1 and TRBJ2-5, with 8 bases lining up with TRBD2. Germline CDR1 and CDR2: SQVTM and ANQGSEA. This CDR3 is built from 12 residues. V trimming: 7 bases; J trimming: 6 bases; junction bases outside the gene matches: 7. In DNA, the CDR3 is TGCAGCGCCTTAAGCGGGAGTAAGACCCAGTACTTC. Translating gives CSALSGSKTQYF.

This clone has only a few counts. V is TRBV9 and J is TRBJ2-1; 10 nucleotides line up with TRBD2. The CDR3 totals 15 residues. Germline CDR1 SGDLS, CDR2 YYNGEE. V lost 4 bases and J lost 6; bases outside the gene matches: 7. DNA for the CDR3: TGTGCCAGCAGCTTAAAGCGGGAGGGACTCAATGAGCAGTTCTTC. Protein: CASSLKREGLNEQFF. Based on the CDR3 plus reference TRBV9 and TRBJ2-1, the full variable domain is DSGVTQTPKHLITATGQRVTLRCSPRSGDLSVYWYQQSLDQGLQFLIQYYNGEERAKGNILERFSAQQFPDLHSELNLSSLELGDSALYFCASSLKREGLNEQFFGPGTRLTVL.

As DNA, the CDR3 is TGTGCCAGCAGTTTTGGGCGGGTAACCTACAATGAGCAGTTCTTC. This translates into CASSFGRVTYNEQFF. V is TRBV28 and J is TRBJ2-1; perhaps TRBD2 as D (5 bases). Germline values: CDR1 MDHEN, CDR2 SYDVKM. V was trimmed by 3 bases and J by 2 bases, leaving 11 bases between them. This CDR3 has 15 residues.

V gene TRBV11-1 combines with J gene TRBJ2-3; 13 bases are a match to TRBD2. The germline V gene has CDR1 SGHAT and CDR2 FQDESV (reference sequence). V was pared by 5 bases and J by 2 bases, with 10 bases of the junction left unmatched. CDR3 length: 18 residues. CDR3 region: CASSIGPGLAGYTDTQYF. The CDR3 DNA reads TGTGCCAGCAGCATCGGTCCGGGACTAGCGGGATACACAGATACGCAGTATTTT.

The chain recombines TRBV13 with TRBJ2-5, with unresolved D. The ends were cut back, 5 bases at V and 2 bases at J, with 9 bases in the middle. The CDR3 is 13 amino acids. Germline V lookup: CDR1 PRHDT, CDR2 FYEKMQ (reference sequence). The CDR3 loop reads CASSKGIQETQYF. The CDR3 DNA sequence: TGTGCCAGCAGCAAGGGCATTCAAGAGACCCAGTACTTC.

The chain links TRBV6-6 to TRBJ2-3, with unresolved D. V was cut by 2 bases and J by 2 bases, with 8 bases left in between. CDR1 is MNHNY, CDR2 SVGAGI, per germline (reference sequence). The CDR3 spans 14 residues. CDR3: CASSYSRDTDTQYF. In DNA, the CDR3 is TGTGCCAGCAGTTACAGTCGCGACACAGATACGCAGTATTTT.

Worth noting for this clone: At the DNA level, this CDR3 is encoded by other sequences in the same sample as well. The chain carries TRBV7-9 and TRBJ1-1, with D possibly being TRBD1 (5 bases). The germline V and J ends were trimmed by 5 bases and 3 bases, with 10 bases remaining between them. Germline V gene lookup returns CDR1 SEHNR and CDR2 FQNEAQ (reference sequence). The CDR3 contains 13 residues. The CDR3 DNA reads TGTGCCAGCAGCCAGCAGGGCGACACTGAAGCTTTCTTT. Its protein is CASSQQGDTEAFF.